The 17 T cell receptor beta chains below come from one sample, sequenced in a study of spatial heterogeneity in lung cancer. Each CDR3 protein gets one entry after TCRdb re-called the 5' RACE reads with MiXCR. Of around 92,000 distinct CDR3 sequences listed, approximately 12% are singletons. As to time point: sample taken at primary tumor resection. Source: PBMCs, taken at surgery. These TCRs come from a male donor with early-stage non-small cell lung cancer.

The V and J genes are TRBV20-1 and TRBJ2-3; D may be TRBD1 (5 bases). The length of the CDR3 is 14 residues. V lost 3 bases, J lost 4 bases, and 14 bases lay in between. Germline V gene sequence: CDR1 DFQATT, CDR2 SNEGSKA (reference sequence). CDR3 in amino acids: CSASIPGRPDTQYF. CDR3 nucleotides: TGCAGTGCTAGTATTCCAGGGCGCCCAGATACGCAGTATTTT.

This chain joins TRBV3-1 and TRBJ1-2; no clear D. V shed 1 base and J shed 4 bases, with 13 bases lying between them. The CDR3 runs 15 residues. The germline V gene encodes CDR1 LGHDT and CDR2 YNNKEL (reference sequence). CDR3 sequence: CASSQGASHFYGYTF. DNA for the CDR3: TGTGCCAGCAGCCAAGGGGCCAGCCACTTCTATGGCTACACCTTC.

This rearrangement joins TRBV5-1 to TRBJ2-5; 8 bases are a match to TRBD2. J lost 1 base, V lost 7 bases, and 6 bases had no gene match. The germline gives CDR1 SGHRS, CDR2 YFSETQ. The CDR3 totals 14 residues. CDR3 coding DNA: TGCGCCAGCTACAAGGGGACTAGCCAAGAGACCCAGTACTTC. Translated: CASYKGTSQETQYF.

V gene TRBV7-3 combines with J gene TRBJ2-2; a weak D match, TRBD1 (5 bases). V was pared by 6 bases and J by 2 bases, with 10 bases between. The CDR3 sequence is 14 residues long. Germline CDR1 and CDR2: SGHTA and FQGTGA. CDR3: CASSTDSNTGELFF. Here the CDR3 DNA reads TGTGCCAGCAGTACCGACAGCAACACCGGGGAGCTGTTTTTT.

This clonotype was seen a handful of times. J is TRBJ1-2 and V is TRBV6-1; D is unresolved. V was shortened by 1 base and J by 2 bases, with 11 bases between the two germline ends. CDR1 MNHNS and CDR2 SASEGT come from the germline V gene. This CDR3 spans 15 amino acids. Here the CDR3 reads CASSEEWITNYGYTF. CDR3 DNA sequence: TGTGCCAGCAGTGAAGAGTGGATAACCAACTATGGCTACACCTTC.

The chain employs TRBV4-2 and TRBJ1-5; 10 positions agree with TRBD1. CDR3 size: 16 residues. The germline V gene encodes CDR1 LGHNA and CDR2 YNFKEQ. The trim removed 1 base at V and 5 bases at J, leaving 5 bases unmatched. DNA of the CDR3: TGTGCCAGCAGCCAAGTGGTGGACAGGGGGGATCAGCCCCAGCATTTT. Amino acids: CASSQVVDRGDQPQHF.

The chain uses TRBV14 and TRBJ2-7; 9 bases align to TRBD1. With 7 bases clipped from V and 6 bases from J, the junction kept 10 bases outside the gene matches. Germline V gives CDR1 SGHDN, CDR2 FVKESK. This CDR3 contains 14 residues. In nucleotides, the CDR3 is TGTGCCAGCAACCGCGGGACAGGGCCTTCCGAGCAGTACTTC. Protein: CASNRGTGPSEQYF.

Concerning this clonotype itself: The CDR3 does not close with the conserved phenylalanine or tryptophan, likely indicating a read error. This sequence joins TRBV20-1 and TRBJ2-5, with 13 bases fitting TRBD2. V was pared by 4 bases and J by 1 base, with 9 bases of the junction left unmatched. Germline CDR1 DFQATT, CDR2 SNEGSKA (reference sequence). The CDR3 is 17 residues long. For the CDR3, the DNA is TGCAGTGCTAAACCGGGACTAGCGGGAAATATCCAAGAGACCCAGTACCTC. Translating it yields CSAKPGLAGNIQETQYL.

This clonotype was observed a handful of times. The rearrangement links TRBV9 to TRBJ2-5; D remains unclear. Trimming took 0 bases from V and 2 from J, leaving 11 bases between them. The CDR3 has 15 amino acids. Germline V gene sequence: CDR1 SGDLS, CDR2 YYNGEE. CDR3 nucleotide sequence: TGTGCCAGCAGCGTAGTGGGGATACCTCAAGAGACCCAGTACTTC. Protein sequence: CASSVVGIPQETQYF.

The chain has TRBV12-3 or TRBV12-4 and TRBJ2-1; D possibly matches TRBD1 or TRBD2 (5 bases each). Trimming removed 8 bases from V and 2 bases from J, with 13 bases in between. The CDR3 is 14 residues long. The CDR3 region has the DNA TGTGCCAGCCTTGGGACCGAGACCTACAATGAGCAGTTCTTC. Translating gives CASLGTETYNEQFF.

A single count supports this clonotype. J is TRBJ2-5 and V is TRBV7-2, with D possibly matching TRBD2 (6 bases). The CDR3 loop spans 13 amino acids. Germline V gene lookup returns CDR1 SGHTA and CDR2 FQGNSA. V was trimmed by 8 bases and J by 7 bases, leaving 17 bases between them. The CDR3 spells CASGRARGATQYF. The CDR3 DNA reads TGTGCCAGCGGCCGGGCCCGCGGGGCGACCCAGTACTTC.

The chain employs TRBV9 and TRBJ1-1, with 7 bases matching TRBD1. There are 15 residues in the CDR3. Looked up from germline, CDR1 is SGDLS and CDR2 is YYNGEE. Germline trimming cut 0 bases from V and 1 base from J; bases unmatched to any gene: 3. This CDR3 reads CASSVGGQTNTEAFF. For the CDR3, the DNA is TGTGCCAGCAGCGTAGGGGGACAGACGAACACTGAAGCTTTCTTT. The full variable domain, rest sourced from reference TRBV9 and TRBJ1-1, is DSGVTQTPKHLITATGQRVTLRCSPRSGDLSVYWYQQSLDQGLQFLIQYYNGEERAKGNILERFSAQQFPDLHSELNLSSLELGDSALYFCASSVGGQTNTEAFFGQGTRLTVV.

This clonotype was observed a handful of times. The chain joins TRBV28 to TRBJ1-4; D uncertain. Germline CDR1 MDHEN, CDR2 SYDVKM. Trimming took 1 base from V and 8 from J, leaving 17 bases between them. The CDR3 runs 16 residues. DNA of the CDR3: TGTGCCAGCAGTTTATCCCAAACCGGTCTGGGGGAAAAACTGTTTTTT. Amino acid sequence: CASSLSQTGLGEKLFF.

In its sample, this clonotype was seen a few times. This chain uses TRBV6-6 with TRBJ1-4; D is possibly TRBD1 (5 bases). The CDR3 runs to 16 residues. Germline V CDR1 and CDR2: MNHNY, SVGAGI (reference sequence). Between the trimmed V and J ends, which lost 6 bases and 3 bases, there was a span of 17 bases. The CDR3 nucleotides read TGTGCCAGCAGCCCCAGGGCCGGGACTCCTAATGAAAAACTGTTTTTT. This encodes CASSPRAGTPNEKLFF.

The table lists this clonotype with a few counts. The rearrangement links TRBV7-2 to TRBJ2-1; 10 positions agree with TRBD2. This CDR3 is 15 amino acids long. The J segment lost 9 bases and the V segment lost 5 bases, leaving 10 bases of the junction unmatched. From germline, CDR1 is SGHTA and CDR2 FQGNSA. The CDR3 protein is CASSRETSGWGEQFF. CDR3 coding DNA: TGTGCCAGCAGCCGAGAGACTAGCGGGTGGGGTGAGCAGTTCTTC.

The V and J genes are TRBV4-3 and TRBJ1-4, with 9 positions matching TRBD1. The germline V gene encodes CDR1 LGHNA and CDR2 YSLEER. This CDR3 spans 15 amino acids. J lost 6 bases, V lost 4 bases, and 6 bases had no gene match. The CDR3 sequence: CASSRGTGRDEKLFF. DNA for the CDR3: TGCGCCAGCAGCCGCGGGACAGGGCGCGATGAAAAACTGTTTTTT.

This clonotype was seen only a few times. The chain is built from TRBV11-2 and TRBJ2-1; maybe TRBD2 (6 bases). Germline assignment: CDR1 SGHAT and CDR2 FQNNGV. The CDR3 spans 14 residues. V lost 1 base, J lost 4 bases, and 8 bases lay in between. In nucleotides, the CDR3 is TGTGCCAGCAGCTTAGCGGGGAGGTACAATGAGCAGTTCTTC. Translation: CASSLAGRYNEQFF.